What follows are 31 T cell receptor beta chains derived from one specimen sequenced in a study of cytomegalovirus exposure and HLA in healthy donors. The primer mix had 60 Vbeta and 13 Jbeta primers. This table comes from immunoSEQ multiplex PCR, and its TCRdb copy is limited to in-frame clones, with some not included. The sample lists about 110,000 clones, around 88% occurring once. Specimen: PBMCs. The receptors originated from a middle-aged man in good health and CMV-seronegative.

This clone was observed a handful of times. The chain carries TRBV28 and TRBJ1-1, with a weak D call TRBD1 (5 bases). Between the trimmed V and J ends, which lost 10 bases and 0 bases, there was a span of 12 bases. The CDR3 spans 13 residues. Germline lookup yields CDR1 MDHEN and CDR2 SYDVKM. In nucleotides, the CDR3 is TGTGCCACGGGGGATTCTATGAACACTGAAGCTTTCTTT. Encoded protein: CATGDSMNTEAFF.

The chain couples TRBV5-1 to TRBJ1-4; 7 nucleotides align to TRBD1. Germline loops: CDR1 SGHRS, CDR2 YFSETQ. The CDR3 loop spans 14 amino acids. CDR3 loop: CATRRDRPNEKLFF. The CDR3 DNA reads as TGCGCGACAAGAAGGGACAGACCTAATGAAAAACTGTTTTTT.

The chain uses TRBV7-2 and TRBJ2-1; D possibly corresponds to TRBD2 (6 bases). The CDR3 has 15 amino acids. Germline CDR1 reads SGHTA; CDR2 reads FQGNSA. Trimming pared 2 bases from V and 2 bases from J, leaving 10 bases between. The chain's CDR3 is CASSLMSGPYNEQFF. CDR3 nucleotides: TGTGCCAGCAGCTTAATGAGCGGGCCCTACAATGAGCAGTTCTTC.

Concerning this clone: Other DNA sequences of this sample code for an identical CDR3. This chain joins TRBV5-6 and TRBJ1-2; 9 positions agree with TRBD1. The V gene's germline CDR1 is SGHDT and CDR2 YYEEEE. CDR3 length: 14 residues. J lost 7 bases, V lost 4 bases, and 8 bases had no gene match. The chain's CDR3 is CASSLGQGRGGYTF. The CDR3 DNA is TGTGCCAGCAGCCTCGGACAGGGGAGGGGTGGCTACACCTTC.

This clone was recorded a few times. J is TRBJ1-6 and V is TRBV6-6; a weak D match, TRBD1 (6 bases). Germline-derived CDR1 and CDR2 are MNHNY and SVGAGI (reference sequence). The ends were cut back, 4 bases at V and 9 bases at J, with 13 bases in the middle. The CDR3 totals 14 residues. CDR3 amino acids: CASSSYRESSPLHF. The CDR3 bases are TGTGCCAGCAGTTCGTACAGGGAAAGTTCACCCCTCCACTTT.

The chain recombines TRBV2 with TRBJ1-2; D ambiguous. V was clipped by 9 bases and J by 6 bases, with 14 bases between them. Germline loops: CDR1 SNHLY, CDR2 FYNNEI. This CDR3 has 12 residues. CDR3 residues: CASGRGIDGYTF. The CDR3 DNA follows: TGTGCCAGTGGGCGAGGGATCGATGGCTACACCTTC.

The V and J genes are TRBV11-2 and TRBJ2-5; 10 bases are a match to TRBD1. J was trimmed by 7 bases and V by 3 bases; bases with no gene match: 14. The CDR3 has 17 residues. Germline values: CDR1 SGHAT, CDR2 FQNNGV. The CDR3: CASSFPGTGALGGTQYF. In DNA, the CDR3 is TGTGCCAGCAGCTTTCCCGGGACAGGGGCTCTAGGTGGGACCCAGTACTTC.

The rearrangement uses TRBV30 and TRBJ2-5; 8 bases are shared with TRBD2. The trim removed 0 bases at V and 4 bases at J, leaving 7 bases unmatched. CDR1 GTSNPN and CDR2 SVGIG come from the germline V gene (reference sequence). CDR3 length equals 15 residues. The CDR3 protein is CAWSVLAGGRETQYF. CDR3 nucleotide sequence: TGTGCCTGGAGTGTACTCGCGGGGGGCCGAGAGACCCAGTACTTC. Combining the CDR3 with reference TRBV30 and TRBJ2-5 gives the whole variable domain SQTIHQWPATLVQPVGSPLSLECTVEGTSNPNLYWYRQAAGRGLQLLFYSVGIGQISSEVPQNLSASRPQDRQFILSSKKLLLSDSGFYLCAWSVLAGGRETQYFGPGTRLLVL.

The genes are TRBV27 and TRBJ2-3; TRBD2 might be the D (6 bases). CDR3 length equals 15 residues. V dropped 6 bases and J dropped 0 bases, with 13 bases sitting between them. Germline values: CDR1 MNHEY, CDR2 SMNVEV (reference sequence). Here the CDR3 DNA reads TGTGCCAGCAGGGCATGGGGAGGTAGCACAGATACGCAGTATTTT. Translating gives CASRAWGGSTDTQYF.

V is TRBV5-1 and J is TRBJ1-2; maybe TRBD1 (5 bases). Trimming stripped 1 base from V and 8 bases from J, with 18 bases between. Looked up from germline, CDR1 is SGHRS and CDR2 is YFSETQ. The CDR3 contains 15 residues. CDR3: CASSLSTPQVGGYTF. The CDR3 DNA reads TGCGCCAGCAGCTTGTCGACCCCACAGGTTGGCGGCTACACCTTC.

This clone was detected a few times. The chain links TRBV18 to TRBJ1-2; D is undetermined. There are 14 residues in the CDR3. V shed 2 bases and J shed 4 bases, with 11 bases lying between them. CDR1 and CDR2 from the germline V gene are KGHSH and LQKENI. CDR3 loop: CASSPWPGLYGYTF. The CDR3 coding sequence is TGTGCCAGCTCACCATGGCCAGGCCTCTATGGCTACACCTTC.

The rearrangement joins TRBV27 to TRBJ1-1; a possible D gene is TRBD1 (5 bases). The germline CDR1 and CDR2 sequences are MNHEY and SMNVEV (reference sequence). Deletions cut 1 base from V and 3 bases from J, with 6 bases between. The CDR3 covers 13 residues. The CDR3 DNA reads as TGTGCCAGCAGTTTATGGGGGGACACTGAAGCTTTCTTT. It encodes CASSLWGDTEAFF.

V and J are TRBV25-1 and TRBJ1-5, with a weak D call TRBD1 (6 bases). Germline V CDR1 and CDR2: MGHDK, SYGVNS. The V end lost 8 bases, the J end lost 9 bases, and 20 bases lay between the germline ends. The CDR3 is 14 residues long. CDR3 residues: CASSGHGDYGPQHF. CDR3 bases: TGTGCCAGCTCGGGACACGGGGATTATGGGCCCCAGCATTTT.

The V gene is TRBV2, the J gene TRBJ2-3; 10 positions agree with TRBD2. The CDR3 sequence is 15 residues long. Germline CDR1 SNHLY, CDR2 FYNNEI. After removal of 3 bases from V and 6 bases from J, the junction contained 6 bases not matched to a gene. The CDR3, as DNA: TGTGCCAGCAGTGATGAGAGCGGGGGGGCTGATACGCAGTATTTT. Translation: CASSDESGGADTQYF.

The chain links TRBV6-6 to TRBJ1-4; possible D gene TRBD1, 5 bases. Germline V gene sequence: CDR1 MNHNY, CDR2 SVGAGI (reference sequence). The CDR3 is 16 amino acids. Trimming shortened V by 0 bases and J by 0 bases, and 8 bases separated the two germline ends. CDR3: CASSYSKTATNEKLFF. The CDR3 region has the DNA TGTGCCAGCAGTTACTCGAAGACAGCAACTAATGAAAAACTGTTTTTT.

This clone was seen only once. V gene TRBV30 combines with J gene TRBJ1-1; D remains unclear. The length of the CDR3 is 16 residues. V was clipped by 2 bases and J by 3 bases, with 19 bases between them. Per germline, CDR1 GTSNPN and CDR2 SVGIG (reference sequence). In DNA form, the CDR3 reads TGTGCCTGGAGTCTTCCCGCGGCCGGCGGCCACACTGAAGCTTTCTTT. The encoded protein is CAWSLPAAGGHTEAFF.

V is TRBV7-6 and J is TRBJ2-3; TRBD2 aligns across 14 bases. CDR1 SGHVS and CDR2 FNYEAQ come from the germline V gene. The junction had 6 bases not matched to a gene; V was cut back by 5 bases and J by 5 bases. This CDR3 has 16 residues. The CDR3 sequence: CASSPIGLAGGDTQYF. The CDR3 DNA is TGTGCCAGCAGCCCAATAGGACTAGCGGGAGGAGATACGCAGTATTTT. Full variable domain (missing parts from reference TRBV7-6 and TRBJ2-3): GAGVSQSPRYKVTKRGQDVALRCDPISGHVSLYWYRQALGQGPEFLTYFNYEAQQDKSGLPNDRFSAERPEGSISTLTIQRTEQRDSAMYRCASSPIGLAGGDTQYFGPGTRLTVL.

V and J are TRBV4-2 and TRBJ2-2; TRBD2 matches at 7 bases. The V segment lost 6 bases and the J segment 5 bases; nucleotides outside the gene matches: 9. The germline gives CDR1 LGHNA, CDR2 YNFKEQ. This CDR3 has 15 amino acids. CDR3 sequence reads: CASRRSSGETGELFF. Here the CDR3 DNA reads TGTGCCAGCAGAAGGTCGAGCGGGGAAACCGGGGAGCTGTTTTTT.

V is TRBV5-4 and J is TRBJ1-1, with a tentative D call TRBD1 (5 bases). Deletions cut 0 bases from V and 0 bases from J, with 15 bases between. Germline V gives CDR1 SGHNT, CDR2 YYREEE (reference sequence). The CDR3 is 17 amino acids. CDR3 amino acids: CASSLEGRLGMNTEAFF. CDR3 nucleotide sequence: TGTGCCAGCAGCTTGGAGGGGAGGCTGGGAATGAACACTGAAGCTTTCTTT.

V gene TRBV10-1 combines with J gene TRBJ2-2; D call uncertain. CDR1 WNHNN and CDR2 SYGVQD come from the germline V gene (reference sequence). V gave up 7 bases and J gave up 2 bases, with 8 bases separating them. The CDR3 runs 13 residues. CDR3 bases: TGCGCCAGCACGCCCAGAAACACCGGGGAGCTGTTTTTT. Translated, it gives CASTPRNTGELFF.

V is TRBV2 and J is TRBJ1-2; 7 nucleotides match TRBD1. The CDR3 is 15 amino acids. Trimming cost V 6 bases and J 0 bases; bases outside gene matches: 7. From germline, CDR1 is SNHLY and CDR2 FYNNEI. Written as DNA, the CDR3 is TGTGCCAGCAGCGCGGGACAGAGTACTAACTATGGCTACACCTTC. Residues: CASSAGQSTNYGYTF.

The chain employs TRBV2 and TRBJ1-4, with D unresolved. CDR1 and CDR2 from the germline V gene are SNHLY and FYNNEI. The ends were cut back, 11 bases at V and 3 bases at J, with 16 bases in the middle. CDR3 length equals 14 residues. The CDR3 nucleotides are TGTGCCGGCGAGGGTCGGCGGTCTAATGAAAAACTGTTTTTT. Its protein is CAGEGRRSNEKLFF.

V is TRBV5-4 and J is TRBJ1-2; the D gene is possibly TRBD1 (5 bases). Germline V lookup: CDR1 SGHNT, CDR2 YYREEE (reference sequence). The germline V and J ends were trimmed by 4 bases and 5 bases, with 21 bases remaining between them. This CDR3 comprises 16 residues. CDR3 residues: CASSQPGGTGGYGYTF. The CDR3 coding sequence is TGTGCCAGCAGCCAACCCGGGGGAACTGGCGGATATGGCTACACCTTC. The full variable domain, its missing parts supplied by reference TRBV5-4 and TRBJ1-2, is ETGVTQSPTHLIKTRGQQVTLRCSSQSGHNTVSWYQQALGQGPQFIFQYYREEENGRGNFPPRFSGLQFPNYSSELNVNALELDDSALYLCASSQPGGTGGYGYTFGSGTRLTVV.

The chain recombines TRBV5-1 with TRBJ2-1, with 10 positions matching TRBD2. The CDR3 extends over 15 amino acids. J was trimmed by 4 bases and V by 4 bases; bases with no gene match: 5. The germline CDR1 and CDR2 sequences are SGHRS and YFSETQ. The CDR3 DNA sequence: TGCGCCAGCAGCATTTTAGCGGGGGGTTACAATGAGCAGTTCTTC. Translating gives CASSILAGGYNEQFF.

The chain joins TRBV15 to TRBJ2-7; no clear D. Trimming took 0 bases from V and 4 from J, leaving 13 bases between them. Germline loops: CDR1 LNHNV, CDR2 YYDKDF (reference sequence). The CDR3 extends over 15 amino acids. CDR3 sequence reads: CATSRDSSSDYEQYF. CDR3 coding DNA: TGTGCCACCAGCAGAGATAGTAGCTCGGATTACGAGCAGTACTTC.

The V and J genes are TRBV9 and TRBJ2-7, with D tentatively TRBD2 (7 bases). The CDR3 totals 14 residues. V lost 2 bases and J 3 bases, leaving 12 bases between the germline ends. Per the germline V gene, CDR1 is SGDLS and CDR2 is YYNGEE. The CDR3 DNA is TGTGCCAGCAGCGTCGGCGGGGGCTTCTACGAGCAGTACTTC. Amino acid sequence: CASSVGGGFYEQYF. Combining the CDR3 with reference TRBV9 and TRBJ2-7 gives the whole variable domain DSGVTQTPKHLITATGQRVTLRCSPRSGDLSVYWYQQSLDQGLQFLIQYYNGEERAKGNILERFSAQQFPDLHSELNLSSLELGDSALYFCASSVGGGFYEQYFGPGTRLTVT.

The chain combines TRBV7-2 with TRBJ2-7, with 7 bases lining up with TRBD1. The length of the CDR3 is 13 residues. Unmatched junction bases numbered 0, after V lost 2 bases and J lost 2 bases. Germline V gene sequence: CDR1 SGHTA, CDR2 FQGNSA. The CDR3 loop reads CASSLQGAYEQYF. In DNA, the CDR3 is TGTGCCAGCAGCTTACAGGGGGCCTACGAGCAGTACTTC.

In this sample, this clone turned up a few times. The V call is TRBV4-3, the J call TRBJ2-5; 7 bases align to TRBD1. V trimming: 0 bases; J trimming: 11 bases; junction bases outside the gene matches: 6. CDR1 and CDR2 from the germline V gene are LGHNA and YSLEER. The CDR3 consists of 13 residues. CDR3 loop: CASSQDRPGQQYF. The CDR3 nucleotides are TGCGCCAGCAGCCAAGATAGACCGGGACAGCAGTACTTC.

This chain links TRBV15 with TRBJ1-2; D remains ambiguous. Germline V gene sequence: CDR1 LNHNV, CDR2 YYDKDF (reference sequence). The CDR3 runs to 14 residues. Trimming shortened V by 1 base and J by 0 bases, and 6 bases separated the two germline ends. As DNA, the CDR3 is TGTGCCACCAGCAGAGTCGGGTCTAACTATGGCTACACCTTC. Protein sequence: CATSRVGSNYGYTF.

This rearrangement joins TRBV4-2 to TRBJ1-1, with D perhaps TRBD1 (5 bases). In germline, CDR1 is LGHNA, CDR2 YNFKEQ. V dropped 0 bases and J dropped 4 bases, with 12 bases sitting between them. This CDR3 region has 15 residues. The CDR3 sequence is CASSQDRQGVTEAFF. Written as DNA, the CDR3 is TGTGCCAGCAGCCAAGATCGCCAGGGCGTCACTGAAGCTTTCTTT.

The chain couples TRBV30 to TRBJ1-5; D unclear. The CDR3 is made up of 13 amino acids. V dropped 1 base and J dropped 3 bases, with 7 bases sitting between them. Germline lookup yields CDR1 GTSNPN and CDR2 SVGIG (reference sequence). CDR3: CAWSDGNNQPQHF. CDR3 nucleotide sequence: TGTGCCTGGAGTGACGGGAACAATCAGCCCCAGCATTTT.